Sequencing of this TCR beta chain was carried out in a study of cytomegalovirus exposure and HLA in healthy donors. In germline, CDR1 is SGHRS, CDR2 YFSETQ. With 1 base removed from V and 3 bases from J, the gap between germline ends came to 7 bases. The CDR3 is 13 residues long. The PCR contained 60 Vbeta and 13 Jbeta primers. The table came from immunoSEQ multiplex PCR; TCRdb's copy has only in-frame clones and leaves some out. Found here are some 180,000 clones, 9.5% of them singletons; the top ten hold over 1%. This rearrangement joins TRBV5-1 to TRBJ1-1; D may be TRBD1 (5 bases). This clonotype was sampled from a woman aged 25 to 39 in good health and CMV-seropositive. The source material was PBMCs. In DNA, the CDR3 is TGCGCCAGCAGCTTGCTAGGGGACACTGAAGCTTTCTTT. This translates into CASSLLGDTEAFF. The complete variable domain, with remaining parts taken from reference TRBV5-1 and TRBJ1-1, reads KAGVTQTPRYLIKTRGQQVTLSCSPISGHRSVSWYQQTPGQGLQFLFEYFSETQRNKGNFPGRFSGRQFSNSRSEMNVSTLELGDSALYLCASSLLGDTEAFFGQGTRLTVV.